These 30 T cell receptor beta chains came from one sample sequenced in a study of blood T cell repertoires in COVID-19. Data came from immunoSEQ multiplex PCR; TCRdb stores just in-frame clones and leaves some out. The table shows over 60,000 clones, with more than 75% occurring only once. Sequencing input: peripheral blood. Receptors originate from a human donor in a cohort sampled during active COVID-19.

The chain links TRBV19 to TRBJ2-3, with TRBD2 identical over 8 bases. The V gene end was trimmed by 3 bases and the J gene end by 2 bases; junction bases not matched to a gene: 7. Germline loops: CDR1 LNHDA, CDR2 SQIVND (reference sequence). This CDR3 has 16 residues. This CDR3 is CASSITRGANTDTQYF. CDR3 sequence (DNA): TGTGCCAGTAGTATCACGCGGGGGGCCAACACAGATACGCAGTATTTT.

This clone was recorded a few times. This chain joins TRBV5-4 and TRBJ2-7, with 7 nucleotides matching TRBD1. Germline-derived CDR1 and CDR2 are SGHNT and YYREEE (reference sequence). V was pared by 3 bases and J by 0 bases, with 6 bases of the junction left unmatched. The length of the CDR3 is 15 residues. CDR3 sequence: CASSSGQMNSYEQYF. CDR3 coding DNA: TGTGCCAGCAGCTCGGGACAGATGAACTCCTACGAGCAGTACTTC.

A note on this clone: A read error may account for a junction end that differs from germline. The rearrangement joins TRBV7-7 to TRBJ2-5; D is possibly TRBD1 (6 bases). The CDR3 totals 13 residues. Germline assignment: CDR1 SSHAT and CDR2 FNYEAQ (reference sequence). In DNA form, the CDR3 reads TGTGCTAGCAGCCCAGAAAGGGGGGAGACCCAGTACTTC. Encoded protein: CASSPERGETQYF.

The chain combines TRBV15 with TRBJ2-7; weak D call: TRBD2 (5 bases). The CDR3 has 13 residues. Trimming cost V 0 bases and J 7 bases, with 10 bases left between them. The germline V gene encodes CDR1 LNHNV and CDR2 YYDKDF (reference sequence). CDR3 sequence reads: CATSRDSGWEQYF. CDR3 sequence (DNA): TGTGCCACCAGCAGAGACAGCGGCTGGGAGCAGTACTTC.

V and J are TRBV5-1 and TRBJ2-1; D possibly corresponds to TRBD2 (6 bases). The V gene lost 1 base and the J gene lost 2 bases, with 10 bases spanning the gap. Germline V lookup: CDR1 SGHRS, CDR2 YFSETQ. This CDR3 contains 15 residues. The CDR3 region has the DNA TGCGCCAGCAGCTTGTCGGGGACTCCCTACAATGAGCAGTTCTTC. Protein product: CASSLSGTPYNEQFF.

The gene calls are TRBV7-2 and TRBJ2-1; TRBD1 aligns across 7 bases. The trim removed 5 bases at V and 6 bases at J, leaving 7 bases unmatched. This CDR3 is 14 amino acids long. Per the germline V gene, CDR1 is SGHTA and CDR2 is FQGNSA. CDR3 protein: CASSLRAGGNEQFF. CDR3 nucleotide sequence: TGTGCCAGCAGCCTCAGGGCAGGGGGCAATGAGCAGTTCTTC.

This clone was detected once. This sequence joins TRBV2 and TRBJ1-3; no firm D call. Germline values: CDR1 SNHLY, CDR2 FYNNEI. The length of the CDR3 is 15 residues. Trimming shortened V by 2 bases and J by 1 base, and 9 bases separated the two germline ends. This CDR3 is CASSEIAGSGNTIYF. CDR3 nucleotide sequence: TGTGCCAGCAGTGAAATCGCCGGGTCTGGAAACACCATATATTTT.

The chain combines TRBV5-1 with TRBJ2-7, with D possibly matching TRBD2 (6 bases). Trimming shortened V by 1 base and J by 2 bases, and 10 bases separated the two germline ends. The CDR3 has 14 residues. Germline-derived CDR1 and CDR2 are SGHRS and YFSETQ. CDR3 DNA sequence: TGCGCCAGCAGCTTGAAGGGAGGCCCCTACGAGCAGTACTTC. Amino acid sequence: CASSLKGGPYEQYF. Full variable domain (outside the CDR3, taken from reference TRBV5-1 and TRBJ2-7): KAGVTQTPRYLIKTRGQQVTLSCSPISGHRSVSWYQQTPGQGLQFLFEYFSETQRNKGNFPGRFSGRQFSNSRSEMNVSTLELGDSALYLCASSLKGGPYEQYFGPGTRLTVT.

The chain links TRBV2 to TRBJ2-7, with D tentatively TRBD1 (6 bases). Germline CDR1 is SNHLY and CDR2 is FYNNEI. The V and J ends lost 8 bases and 9 bases respectively, with 23 bases between them. There are 14 residues in the CDR3. DNA for the CDR3: TGTGCCAGCCATGACGACAGGACTCAACCAGGGCAGTACTTC. Translating it yields CASHDDRTQPGQYF.

The rearrangement uses TRBV18 and TRBJ1-1, with TRBD1 matching over 7 bases. V lost 2 bases to trimming and J lost 4 bases; unmatched junction nucleotides: 1. Germline V gives CDR1 KGHSH, CDR2 LQKENI. CDR3 length equals 13 residues. CDR3 sequence (DNA): TGTGCCAGCTCACCAAGGGGGCTCACTGAAGCTTTCTTT. It encodes CASSPRGLTEAFF. Full variable domain (outside the CDR3, taken from reference TRBV18 and TRBJ1-1): NAGVMQNPRHLVRRRGQEARLRCSPMKGHSHVYWYRQLPEEGLKFMVYLQKENIIDESGMPKERFSAEFPKEGPSILRIQQVVRGDSAAYFCASSPRGLTEAFFGQGTRLTVV.

The chain combines TRBV12-5 with TRBJ1-5; TRBD1 matches 10 bases. The CDR3 loop spans 17 amino acids. Germline CDR1 reads LGHNT; CDR2 reads FRNRAP. Trimming removed 1 base from V and 8 bases from J; junction bases left unmatched: 11. The CDR3 region is CASGLDPTGTGVKPQHF. CDR3 DNA: TGTGCTAGTGGTTTGGACCCGACCGGGACAGGGGTCAAGCCCCAGCATTTT.

This chain links TRBV3-1 (or the pseudogene TRBV3-2) with TRBJ2-4; perhaps TRBD1 as D (5 bases). In germline, CDR1 is LGHDT, CDR2 YNNKEL (reference sequence). V lost 2 bases to trimming and J lost 7 bases, with 9 bases between them. The CDR3 contains 13 residues. The CDR3 nucleotides are TGTGCCAGCAGCCAATACAGGTACAACATTCAGTACTTC. Translated, it gives CASSQYRYNIQYF.

The sample holds a few counts of this clone. The V gene is TRBV7-9, the J gene TRBJ1-1, with a tentative D call TRBD1 (5 bases). The CDR3 has 14 residues. Germline V gene data show CDR1 as SEHNR and CDR2 as FQNEAQ (reference sequence). V lost 5 bases to trimming and J lost 0 bases, with 10 bases between them. CDR3 bases: TGTGCCAGCAGCGGGGCGATCATGAACACTGAAGCTTTCTTT. Encoded protein: CASSGAIMNTEAFF. Using reference TRBV7-9 and TRBJ1-1 for the parts outside the CDR3, the full variable domain is DTGVSQNPRHKITKRGQNVTFRCDPISEHNRLYWYRQTLGQGPEFLTYFQNEAQLEKSRLLSDRFSAERPKGSFSTLEIQRTEQGDSAMYLCASSGAIMNTEAFFGQGTRLTVV.

This clone was seen only a few times. The V call is TRBV7-9, the J call TRBJ1-1; 7 positions agree with TRBD1. J gave up 4 bases and V 5 bases, and 4 bases lay outside the gene matches. The CDR3 length is 13 residues. Germline V gene sequence: CDR1 SEHNR, CDR2 FQNEAQ (reference sequence). As DNA, the CDR3 is TGTGCCAGCAGCCCACGACAGGGCACTGAAGCTTTCTTT. This encodes CASSPRQGTEAFF. Combining the CDR3 with reference TRBV7-9 and TRBJ1-1 gives the whole variable domain DTGVSQNPRHKITKRGQNVTFRCDPISEHNRLYWYRQTLGQGPEFLTYFQNEAQLEKSRLLSDRFSAERPKGSFSTLEIQRTEQGDSAMYLCASSPRQGTEAFFGQGTRLTVV.

This clone has just one count. The rearrangement joins TRBV30 to TRBJ2-7, with 7 bases aligning to TRBD1. Germline CDR1 and CDR2: GTSNPN and SVGIG (reference sequence). The CDR3 sequence is 13 residues long. Trimming cost V 4 bases and J 6 bases; bases outside gene matches: 9. The CDR3 sequence is CAWTPTGSREQYF. The CDR3 region has the DNA TGTGCCTGGACCCCGACAGGGTCCCGCGAGCAGTACTTC.

V is TRBV5-1 and J is TRBJ1-3, with TRBD1 matching over 8 bases. The trim removed 1 base at V and 0 bases at J, leaving 6 bases unmatched. The CDR3 covers 17 residues. Germline loops: CDR1 SGHRS, CDR2 YFSETQ. For the CDR3, the DNA is TGCGCCAGCAGCTTGCGACAGGGGCGCAGCTCTGGAAACACCATATATTTT. It translates to CASSLRQGRSSGNTIYF. Full variable domain (missing parts from reference TRBV5-1 and TRBJ1-3): KAGVTQTPRYLIKTRGQQVTLSCSPISGHRSVSWYQQTPGQGLQFLFEYFSETQRNKGNFPGRFSGRQFSNSRSEMNVSTLELGDSALYLCASSLRQGRSSGNTIYFGEGSWLTVV.

This CDR3 is CASPNSGNTIYF. Here the CDR3 DNA reads TGTGCCAGCCCCAATTCTGGAAACACCATATATTTT. The genes are TRBV6-5 and TRBJ1-3; D remains unclear. The CDR3 runs 12 residues. Germline V gene sequence: CDR1 MNHEY, CDR2 SVGAGI. The ends were cut back, 8 bases at V and 1 base at J, with 6 bases in the middle.

This chain connects TRBV6-6 to TRBJ1-6; D is uncertain. The CDR3 contains 14 residues. V lost 7 bases and J lost 8, with 15 bases in between. CDR1 and CDR2 (germline): MNHNY, SVGAGI (reference sequence). CDR3 region: CASNEQVEDSPLHF. CDR3 DNA: TGTGCCAGCAATGAACAAGTCGAGGATTCACCCCTCCACTTT.

The DNA of the CDR3 is TGTGCCAGCAGCTTAGCCGGAAGAAACAGGCACTACGCTGAAGCTTTCTTT. It specifies CASSLAGRNRHYAEAFF. The chain is built from TRBV7-9 and TRBJ1-1, with a possible D match to TRBD1 (5 bases). The V end was cut by 0 bases, the J end by 6 bases, with 20 bases between. There are 17 residues in the CDR3. Germline V gene sequence: CDR1 SEHNR, CDR2 FQNEAQ (reference sequence).

The rearrangement joins TRBV3-1 (or the pseudogene TRBV3-2) to TRBJ1-4; D gene uncertain. The CDR3 extends over 14 amino acids. Per the germline V gene, CDR1 is LGHDT and CDR2 is YNNKEL (reference sequence). V was clipped by 0 bases and J by 8 bases, with 10 bases between them. The CDR3 sequence: CASSQDGTVEKLFF. CDR3 coding DNA: TGTGCCAGCAGCCAAGATGGCACAGTGGAAAAACTGTTTTTT.

The chain joins TRBV7-2 to TRBJ2-7, with 9 positions matching TRBD2. CDR1 and CDR2 (germline): SGHTA, FQGNSA. With 5 bases clipped from V and 4 bases from J, the junction kept 9 bases outside the gene matches. The CDR3 has 15 amino acids. Here the CDR3 DNA reads TGTGCCAGCAGCACCTCCCGCGGGGGGGCTTACGAGCAGTACTTC. Translated: CASSTSRGGAYEQYF.

The chain links TRBV29-1 to TRBJ2-5, with a tentative D call TRBD2 (5 bases). Trimming pared 6 bases from V and 4 bases from J, leaving 21 bases between. This CDR3 region has 15 residues. Germline CDR1 SQVTM, CDR2 ANQGSEA. CDR3 region: CSVRRSVSGGETQYF. The CDR3 DNA sequence: TGCAGCGTCCGAAGAAGTGTCTCAGGAGGAGAGACCCAGTACTTC.

The gene calls are TRBV14 and TRBJ1-3; D ambiguous. Germline CDR1 SGHDN, CDR2 FVKESK. V was cut by 4 bases and J by 0 bases, with 19 bases left in between. CDR3 length: 18 residues. CDR3 DNA: TGTGCCAGCAGCCCCGAAGAAGGTCTTCACAGCTCTGGAAACACCATATATTTT. It encodes CASSPEEGLHSSGNTIYF. Based on the CDR3 plus reference TRBV14 and TRBJ1-3, the full variable domain is EAGVTQFPSHSVIEKGQTVTLRCDPISGHDNLYWYRRVMGKEIKFLLHFVKESKQDESGMPNNRFLAERTGGTYSTLKVQPAELEDSGVYFCASSPEEGLHSSGNTIYFGEGSWLTVV.

V and J are TRBV2 and TRBJ2-7; perhaps TRBD1 as D (6 bases). Germline CDR1 is SNHLY and CDR2 is FYNNEI. V lost 10 bases and J lost 3, with 16 bases in between. The CDR3 extends over 13 amino acids. The CDR3 sequence is CATKLGALYEQYF. In nucleotides, the CDR3 is TGTGCCACCAAGCTGGGGGCACTCTACGAGCAGTACTTC.

This clone was recorded once. J is TRBJ1-2 and V is TRBV4-2; D unresolved. Germline V gene lookup returns CDR1 LGHNA and CDR2 YNFKEQ. Trimming left V 0 bases short and J 7 bases short, with 15 bases between. CDR3 size: 15 residues. As DNA, the CDR3 is TGTGCCAGCAGCCAAGATGGGGTAAGCGGGCTTGGCTACACCTTC. Translating gives CASSQDGVSGLGYTF.

This chain uses TRBV10-3 with TRBJ2-1; D might be TRBD1 (6 bases). The CDR3 contains 15 residues. Germline V gives CDR1 ENHRY, CDR2 SYGVKD. V gave up 8 bases and J gave up 0 bases, with 14 bases separating them. CDR3 residues: CAIRRQASSYNEQFF. The CDR3 region has the DNA TGTGCCATCCGAAGACAGGCGAGCTCCTACAATGAGCAGTTCTTC.

V usage is TRBV21-1 and J usage is TRBJ1-6. TRBV21-1 is a documented pseudogene. The CDR3 spans 13 residues. The CDR3 spells CASSPALGSPLHF. Written as DNA, the CDR3 is TGTGCCAGCAGCCCCGCCCTCGGTTCACCCCTCCACTTT.

The chain has TRBV28 and TRBJ2-7, with TRBD2 matching 8 bases. The CDR3 consists of 15 residues. The germline gives CDR1 MDHEN, CDR2 SYDVKM. V was pared by 3 bases and J by 4 bases, with 8 bases of the junction left unmatched. The CDR3, as DNA: TGTGCCAGCAGTTTCCTTCGGCGGGGGGAATACGAGCAGTACTTC. This gives the protein CASSFLRRGEYEQYF.

This clone appeared once. CDR3 nucleotides: TGTGCCAGCAGCTACAACAGGGGAGGCACACACAATGAGCAGTTCTTC. Translation gives CASSYNRGGTHNEQFF. The rearrangement uses TRBV11-3 and TRBJ2-1, with TRBD1 as a possible D gene (7 bases). The V end lost 4 bases, the J end lost 5 bases, and 18 bases lay between the germline ends. Germline CDR1 SGHNT, CDR2 YENEEA. The CDR3 consists of 16 residues.

The chain uses TRBV6-5 and TRBJ2-1; 8 bases map to TRBD2. V was pared by 7 bases and J by 6 bases, with 11 bases of the junction left unmatched. Germline V gene lookup returns CDR1 MNHEY and CDR2 SVGAGI. The CDR3 consists of 15 residues. CDR3 in amino acids: CASTQGLEAVNEQFF. The CDR3 DNA is TGTGCCAGCACCCAGGGACTAGAAGCAGTCAATGAGCAGTTCTTC.